The 7 T cell receptor beta chains below come from one sample, sequenced in a study of T cell changes during pregnancy in multiple sclerosis. Using immunoSEQ multiplex PCR, the repertoire was profiled, and TCRdb retains in-frame clones only, with some absent. The sample lists some 73,000 clones, approximately 92% occurring once. Sequencing used peripheral blood, obtained in the third trimester of pregnancy. The receptor set was obtained from a female donor in good health, enrolled as a control in a pregnancy study.

The chain uses TRBV5-5 and TRBJ1-6; D may be TRBD1 (6 bases). Germline V CDR1 and CDR2: SGHKS, YYEKEE (reference sequence). Trimming pared 6 bases from V and 9 bases from J, leaving 22 bases between. This CDR3 is built from 16 residues. CDR3 protein: CASTSTRGANTSPLHF. Written as DNA, the CDR3 is TGTGCCAGCACCTCGACCCGGGGGGCGAATACTTCACCCCTCCACTTT.

The rearrangement links TRBV6-1 to TRBJ1-1, with D unclear. Trimming took 2 bases from V and 2 from J, leaving 9 bases between them. The CDR3 runs 14 residues. Per germline, CDR1 MNHNS and CDR2 SASEGT. For the CDR3, the DNA is TGTGCCAGCAGTGAACTGGCAGTTAACACTGAAGCTTTCTTT. Translating it yields CASSELAVNTEAFF.

The chain carries TRBV5-1 and TRBJ2-7, with TRBD2 as a possible D gene (6 bases). V lost 3 bases and J lost 2, with 9 bases in between. From germline, CDR1 is SGHRS and CDR2 YFSETQ. The CDR3 has 13 residues. In nucleotides, the CDR3 is TGCGCCAGCAGCTCCGGGGGTACCTACGAGCAGTACTTC. Its translation: CASSSGGTYEQYF.

In its sample, this clone was seen once. The chain employs TRBV6-1 and TRBJ2-7, with a possible D match to TRBD2 (5 bases). V lost 0 bases, J lost 3 bases, and 21 bases lay in between. Germline V gene sequence: CDR1 MNHNS, CDR2 SASEGT. The CDR3 runs to 18 residues. CDR3: CASSEASSEAQPYYEQYF. In nucleotides, the CDR3 is TGTGCCAGCAGTGAAGCGAGTAGCGAGGCGCAACCTTACTACGAGCAGTACTTC.

The chain is built from TRBV4-3 and TRBJ2-7, with TRBD2 matching 9 bases. Germline-derived CDR1 and CDR2 are LGHNA and YSLEER. Losses at the gene ends were 2 bases for V and 2 bases for J; bases not matched to a gene: 4. The CDR3 is 15 residues long. The CDR3: CASSQLLAGTYEQYF. The CDR3 DNA follows: TGCGCCAGCAGCCAATTGCTAGCGGGGACCTACGAGCAGTACTTC.

The chain combines TRBV19 with TRBJ1-4; D remains ambiguous. Germline V lookup: CDR1 LNHDA, CDR2 SQIVND (reference sequence). Trimming removed 7 bases from V and 10 bases from J, with 16 bases in between. The CDR3 is made up of 13 amino acids. The CDR3 DNA is TGTGCCAGTACCACCGCCCCCCCGGGAAAACTGTTTTTT. Translating it yields CASTTAPPGKLFF.

This clone was detected many times. J is TRBJ2-7 and V is TRBV11-1; 7 nucleotides align to TRBD1. Trimming removed 6 bases from V and 4 bases from J; junction bases left unmatched: 12. CDR3 length: 15 amino acids. CDR1 and CDR2 from the germline V gene are SGHAT and FQDESV (reference sequence). CDR3 sequence: CASRDDRDKGYEQYF. Here the CDR3 DNA reads TGTGCCAGCAGGGATGACAGGGATAAGGGGTACGAGCAGTACTTC.